Listed here are 7 T cell receptor beta chains from one sample, sequenced in a study of PD-1 blockade in mismatch repair-deficient tumors. TCRdb's table, derived via immunoSEQ multiplex PCR, lists solely in-frame clones and lacks some. The sample records roughly 130,000 clones, roughly 90% being singletons. The sequenced sample was peripheral blood, obtained approximately 72 weeks after starting pembrolizumab. All receptors derive from an adult with mismatch repair-deficient cancer.

The CDR3 DNA follows: TGTGCCAGCAGGGATTTTCGGGAGCCCCTCACAGATACGCAGTATTTT. Encoded protein: CASRDFREPLTDTQYF. The chain carries TRBV27 and TRBJ2-3, with a possible D match to TRBD2 (6 bases). The V end was cut by 6 bases, the J end by 2 bases, with 18 bases between. Germline V CDR1 and CDR2: MNHEY, SMNVEV (reference sequence). This CDR3 spans 16 amino acids.

The J gene is TRBJ2-1, the V gene TRBV5-1; no definite D call. The V gene lost 6 bases and the J gene lost 0 bases, with 10 bases spanning the gap. The germline V gene encodes CDR1 SGHRS and CDR2 YFSETQ. The CDR3 has 14 amino acids. CDR3 region: CASILGNSYNEQFF. In DNA, the CDR3 is TGCGCCAGCATCCTAGGGAACTCCTACAATGAGCAGTTCTTC.

V gene TRBV30 combines with J gene TRBJ2-1; D remains unclear. This CDR3 is 12 amino acids long. Looked up from germline, CDR1 is GTSNPN and CDR2 is SVGIG (reference sequence). With 0 bases removed from V and 5 bases from J, the gap between germline ends came to 5 bases. The CDR3 spells CAWSVLNNEQFF. DNA for the CDR3: TGTGCCTGGAGTGTACTAAACAATGAGCAGTTCTTC.

The chain links TRBV10-3 to TRBJ2-6, with TRBD1 matching over 8 bases. Germline assignment: CDR1 ENHRY and CDR2 SYGVKD. CDR3 length: 18 residues. With V trimmed by 0 bases and J by 0 bases, 4 bases remained unmatched. CDR3 bases: TGTGCCATCAGTGAGTCCCAGGGGGCGGTCTCTGGGGCCAACGTCCTGACTTTC. This encodes CAISESQGAVSGANVLTF.

The chain is built from TRBV4-2 and TRBJ2-7, with unresolved D. The V gene lost 0 bases and the J gene lost 3 bases, with 15 bases spanning the gap. The CDR3 consists of 16 residues. Germline assignment: CDR1 LGHNA and CDR2 YNFKEQ. CDR3 sequence: CASSQEFRRLGYEQYF. For the CDR3, the DNA is TGTGCCAGCAGCCAAGAATTCCGTCGGCTAGGCTACGAGCAGTACTTC.

This chain joins TRBV2 and TRBJ2-3; D gene unclear. CDR1 and CDR2 from the germline V gene are SNHLY and FYNNEI. This CDR3 comprises 14 residues. V was clipped by 1 base and J by 6 bases, with 11 bases between them. The CDR3 coding sequence is TGTGCCAGCAGTGAAGGCTTAGCTGTTGATACGCAGTATTTT. It codes for CASSEGLAVDTQYF.

The gene calls are TRBV5-4 and TRBJ1-2, with D possibly TRBD1 on 5 matching bases. Germline values: CDR1 SGHNT, CDR2 YYREEE (reference sequence). This CDR3 has 16 amino acids. Deletions cut 1 base from V and 3 bases from J, with 16 bases between. The CDR3 is CASSLPSGNYDYGYTF. In DNA, the CDR3 is TGTGCCAGCAGCTTGCCGTCAGGGAATTACGACTATGGCTACACCTTC.